This T cell receptor (beta chain) was observed in a study of T cells expressing NK-cell markers. TCR beta libraries carry UMIs added by 5'RACE template switching. For each CDR3 protein, TCRdb gives one entry from its re-call of the 5' RACE reads, without DNA. The sample holds some 600,000 distinct CDR3 sequences. CDR1 is LNHDA and CDR2 is SQIVND in the germline V gene (reference sequence). This CDR3 comprises 17 residues. The clonotype was recovered from a man younger than 30 in good health. The chain carries TRBV19 and TRBJ2-3; TCRdb's assignment of TRBD2 cannot be checked, as there is no DNA. Sequencing input: blood T cells: a sorted CD56 or NKG2C T cell subset, CD4+ or CD8+ T cells, or bulk PBMC T cells (not recorded which). The CDR3: CASSGPGLAGGRDTQYF.